These T cell receptor beta chains were read from a single sample in a study of blood T cell repertoires in COVID-19. Measured with immunoSEQ multiplex PCR; TCRdb has only the in-frame clones, and not every one. This sample has under 200,000 clones, with approximately 87% found just once. Sequencing was performed on peripheral blood. The source of these receptors is a woman in her sixties or seventies with COVID-19, enrolled during active disease. Each CDR3 is given with its conserved first and last residue. The D gene is left open where the match is weak. Some rows have no size entry. The others give once, few or many, or a class for an expanded clone.

j_gene	len	d_gene	v_gene	abundance	CDR3aa	CDR3nt
TRBJ2-4	18	-	TRBV18	-	CASSPVQRGIGAKNIQYF	TGTGCCAGCTCACCAGTGCAAAGGGGCATCGGAGCCAAAAACATTCAGTACTTC
TRBJ2-1	17	-	TRBV21-1	-	CASSKVVESSSYNEQFF	TGTGCCAGCAGCAAAGTCGTAGAGTCGTCCTCCTACAATGAGCAGTTCTTC
TRBJ1-4	18	TRBD1	TRBV5-5	few	CASSSVPPTGSDNEKLFF	TGTGCCAGCAGCTCCGTACCCCCGACAGGGAGTGATAATGAAAAACTGTTTTTT
TRBJ2-3	14	-	TRBV9	-	CASSPPGPPDTQYF	TGTGCCAGCAGCCCTCCAGGGCCCCCAGATACGCAGTATTTT
TRBJ1-5	15	TRBD1	TRBV6-5	-	CASTGQEYSNQPQHF	TGTGCCAGCACTGGACAGGAATATAGCAATCAGCCCCAGCATTTT
TRBJ1-5	14	-	TRBV5-6	once	CASSLSGGNQPQHF	TGTGCCAGCAGCTTGTCAGGGGGCAATCAGCCCCAGCATTTT
TRBJ1-2	14	TRBD1	TRBV5-1	-	CASSSGQGATGYTF	TGCGCCAGCAGCTCGGGACAGGGGGCAACGGGCTACACCTTC
TRBJ1-4	19	TRBD1	TRBV4-2	-	CASSRSISRGKGTNEKLFF	TGTGCCAGCAGCCGATCCATCAGCAGGGGGAAGGGAACTAATGAAAAACTGTTTTTT
TRBJ2-5	15	-	TRBV7-2	-	CASSLSGTKGGAQYF	TGTGCCAGCAGCCTATCTGGGACGAAAGGGGGGGCCCAGTACTTC
TRBJ1-1	14	-	TRBV11-3	-	CASSWTGTNTEAFF	TGTGCCAGCAGCTGGACCGGGACAAACACTGAAGCTTTCTTT
TRBJ2-5	14	-	TRBV11-3	-	CASSLVGRGETQYF	TGTGCCAGCAGCTTAGTGGGCAGGGGAGAGACCCAGTACTTC
TRBJ2-7	17	TRBD1	TRBV5-1	once	CASSLGIAGQGTYEQYF	TGCGCCAGCAGCTTGGGGATTGCGGGACAGGGAACCTACGAGCAGTACTTC
TRBJ2-7	17	TRBD2	TRBV5-4	-	CASTPGRRGSRPLEQYF	TGTGCCAGCACCCCCGGGCGTCGCGGGAGCCGACCCCTCGAGCAGTACTTC
TRBJ2-7	15	-	TRBV3-1/TRBV3-2	-	CASSQRGAFSYEQYF	TGTGCCAGCAGCCAAAGGGGCGCCTTCTCCTACGAGCAGTACTTC
TRBJ2-3	13	TRBD2	TRBV4-3	-	CASSLGSGNTQYF	TGCGCCAGCAGCCTTGGTAGCGGGAACACGCAGTATTTT
TRBJ1-1	15	TRBD1	TRBV6-6	-	CASSYSTGVNTEAFF	TGTGCCAGCAGTTACTCAACAGGGGTGAACACTGAAGCTTTCTTT
TRBJ1-5	15	TRBD1	TRBV28	-	CASSPQDRADQPQHF	TGTGCCAGCAGCCCCCAAGACAGGGCTGATCAGCCCCAGCATTTT
TRBJ2-1	15	TRBD2	TRBV19	-	CASTWKLAVYNEQFF	TGTGCCAGTACTTGGAAACTAGCGGTTTACAATGAGCAGTTCTTC
TRBJ1-1	15	-	TRBV19	-	CASSIAGKVNTEAFF	TGTGCCAGTAGTATTGCAGGGAAGGTGAACACTGAAGCTTTCTTT
TRBJ2-5	15	-	TRBV28	-	CASSLFTVREETQYF	TGTGCCAGCAGTTTATTTACAGTGAGAGAAGAGACCCAGTACTTC
TRBJ1-1	13	-	TRBV4-3	-	CASRSAGGTEAFF	TGCGCCAGCAGGTCGGCGGGCGGCACTGAAGCTTTCTTT
TRBJ1-5	13	TRBD1	TRBV19	-	CASSMGTEQPQHF	TGTGCCAGTAGTATGGGGACAGAGCAGCCCCAGCATTTT
TRBJ1-5	14	-	TRBV2	-	CASSFRDTYQPQHF	TGTGCCAGCAGTTTCCGGGACACGTATCAGCCCCAGCATTTT
TRBJ2-5	14	-	TRBV7-2	-	CASRGWTIQETQYF	TGTGCCAGCAGGGGGTGGACTATTCAAGAGACCCAGTACTTC
TRBJ2-3	14	-	TRBV9	-	CASSAWGRTDTQYF	TGTGCCAGCAGCGCATGGGGGCGGACAGATACGCAGTATTTT
TRBJ1-5	17	-	TRBV7-8	-	CASSLGGYDRSNQPQHF	TGTGCCAGCAGCTTAGGGGGTTATGACAGAAGCAATCAGCCCCAGCATTTT
TRBJ2-1	11	TRBD2	TRBV30	-	CAWSQRGEQFF	TGTGCCTGGAGTCAGCGGGGAGAGCAGTTCTTC
TRBJ1-4	14	-	TRBV7-2	-	CASSSTGLNEKLFF	TGTGCCAGCAGCTCTACAGGGCTTAATGAAAAACTGTTTTTT
TRBJ1-5	16	TRBD1	TRBV7-9	once	CASSLVQGGKVQPQHF	TGTGCCAGCAGCTTAGTACAGGGGGGAAAGGTGCAGCCCCAGCATTTT
TRBJ1-2	13	TRBD1	TRBV19	-	CASNSGTGNGYTF	TGTGCCAGTAACTCCGGGACAGGGAATGGCTACACCTTC
TRBJ2-7	14	TRBD1	TRBV11-3	-	CASSLLGQSYEQYF	TGTGCCAGCAGCTTATTGGGACAGAGCTACGAGCAGTACTTC
TRBJ1-3	15	-	TRBV5-4	-	CASSLGAGAGNTIYF	TGTGCCAGCAGCTTGGGGGCAGGGGCAGGAAACACCATATATTTT
TRBJ2-5	14	TRBD2	TRBV7-2	-	CASSSTSGTWTQYF	TGTGCCAGCAGCTCTACTAGCGGGACATGGACCCAGTACTTC
TRBJ1-1	14	TRBD1	TRBV15	-	CATSWTGPNTEAFF	TGTGCCACCAGCTGGACAGGCCCGAACACTGAAGCTTTCTTT
TRBJ1-2	14	TRBD1	TRBV29-1	-	CSVVDRATNYGYTF	TGCAGCGTAGTAGACAGGGCCACTAACTATGGCTACACCTTC
TRBJ2-4	15	TRBD2	TRBV7-6	-	CASSLLGGTKNIQYF	TGTGCCAGCAGCTTATTGGGAGGGACCAAAAACATTCAGTACTTC
TRBJ1-1	12	-	TRBV30	-	CAWTGVWTEAFF	TGTGCCTGGACAGGGGTGTGGACTGAAGCTTTCTTT
TRBJ1-4	12	-	TRBV2	-	CAGGLRNEKLFF	TGTGCCGGAGGCCTGCGGAATGAAAAACTGTTTTTT
TRBJ2-4	18	TRBD2	TRBV19	-	CASSIFRQGGVAKNIQYF	TGTGCCAGTAGTATATTCCGCCAGGGAGGGGTAGCCAAAAACATTCAGTACTTC
TRBJ1-1	14	TRBD1	TRBV29-1	-	CSVQVDRVGTEAFF	TGCAGCGTTCAAGTCGACAGGGTGGGCACTGAAGCTTTCTTT
TRBJ2-7	13	TRBD2	TRBV28	-	CASIPSGIYEQYF	TGTGCCAGCATACCTAGCGGGATCTACGAGCAGTACTTC
TRBJ2-7	15	-	TRBV19	-	CASSSSGTQSYEQYF	TGTGCCAGTAGTTCAAGCGGAACACAATCCTACGAGCAGTACTTC